These T cell receptor beta chains were read from a single sample in a study of regulatory T cells in long-lasting Graves disease. TCRdb redid the calling of the multiplex PCR reads with MiXCR, one entry per CDR3 protein. Of 400,000 to 550,000 distinct CDR3 sequences listed, 15% to 20% are singletons. This sample also belongs to another study, concerning T cells in Graves' hyperthyroidism and ophthalmopathy.

Specimen: peripheral blood mononuclear cells (PBMCs), collected at new diagnosis, from a patient treated with antithyroid drugs. The receptors here all came from a woman younger than 30 with Graves disease. Both conserved end residues are part of each CDR3. A D gene is named only where the DNA matches it firmly. Expanded clones are given a class, and other clones once, few, many or no size at all.

d_call	v_call	clone_size	j_call	cdr3_aa	cdr3_nt
NA	TRBV15	many	TRBJ1-5	CATSRDASYTYNQPQHF	TGTGCCACCAGCAGAGATGCTAGTTACACCTACAATCAGCCCCAGCATTTT
NA	TRBV7-2	many	TRBJ2-5	CASSLDGSATETQYF	TGTGCCAGCAGCTTAGATGGTTCGGCCACGGAGACCCAGTACTTC
NA	TRBV6-2/TRBV6-3	NA	TRBJ1-1	CASSEGPARAFF	TGTGCCAGCAGTGAGGGACCGGCTCGAGCTTTCTTT
NA	TRBV6-1	many	TRBJ2-1	CASSGLDYNEQFF	TGTGCCAGCTCGGGACTCGACTACAATGAGCAGTTCTTC
TRBD1	TRBV20-1	NA	TRBJ2-2	CSANYPGQHGELFF	TGCAGTGCTAATTACCCGGGACAGCACGGGGAGCTGTTTTTT
TRBD2	TRBV5-6	NA	TRBJ2-1	CASSSHDPSSGSFHEQFF	TGTGCCAGCAGCTCCCATGACCCTTCTAGCGGGTCTTTCCATGAGCAGTTCTTC
TRBD2	TRBV20-1	many	TRBJ2-7	CSAPKPGTNLRSYEQYF	TGCAGTGCTCCTAAACCCGGGACTAATCTTCGGTCATACGAGCAGTACTTC
NA	TRBV6-1	few	TRBJ2-2	CASSPRLNTGELFF	TGTGCCAGCAGTCCCCGACTGAACACCGGGGAGCTGTTTTTT
NA	TRBV28	NA	TRBJ2-7	CASSSNEDWEQYF	TGTGCCAGCAGTTCAAATGAGGACTGGGAGCAGTACTTC
TRBD1	TRBV6-2/TRBV6-3	NA	TRBJ2-7	CASTRTGEQYF	TGTGCCAGCACTAGGACAGGAGAGCAGTACTTC
TRBD1	TRBV7-9	NA	TRBJ2-2	CASSFTWTGKDTGELFF	TGTGCCAGCAGCTTTACTTGGACAGGGAAGGACACCGGGGAGCTGTTTTTT
NA	TRBV27	many	TRBJ1-2	CASSLYPDSPQGYTF	TGTGCCAGCAGTTTATACCCCGACAGCCCTCAAGGCTACACCTTC
NA	TRBV19	NA	TRBJ2-5	CASSQGRAGTQYF	TGTGCCAGTAGTCAGGGCAGGGCTGGGACCCAGTACTTC
TRBD1	TRBV5-1	NA	TRBJ2-3	CASSFRPNGQGKFYTDTQYF	TGCGCCAGCAGCTTCCGTCCCAATGGACAGGGGAAGTTCTACACAGATACGCAGTATTTT
NA	TRBV7-2	NA	TRBJ2-4	CASSLDNQNIQYF	TGTGCCAGCAGCCTGGACAACCAAAACATTCAGTACTTC
TRBD1	TRBV27	NA	TRBJ1-5	CASSETGVRQPQHF	TGTGCCAGCAGTGAGACAGGGGTGAGACAGCCCCAGCATTTT
NA	TRBV4-1	NA	TRBJ2-7	CASSQDWSRHEQYF	TGCGCCAGCAGCCAAGATTGGTCTAGGCACGAGCAGTACTTC
NA	TRBV29-1	NA	TRBJ2-7	CSVVVRTAPYEQYF	TGCAGCGTTGTCGTTAGGACAGCCCCCTACGAGCAGTACTTC
NA	TRBV24-1	many	TRBJ2-3	CATSDREGFLTDTQYF	TGTGCCACCAGTGATAGAGAAGGGTTTCTCACAGATACGCAGTATTTT
TRBD1	TRBV2	many	TRBJ1-6	CASRNRGGNSPLHF	TGTGCCAGCAGAAACAGGGGAGGGAATTCACCCCTCCACTTT
NA	TRBV20-1	NA	TRBJ1-1	CSARTGQSLKALGAFF	TGCAGTGCTAGAACCGGACAGTCGCTTAAGGCCCTGGGGGCTTTCTTT
TRBD2	TRBV20-1	many	TRBJ2-3	CSAASVAGITDTQYF	TGCAGTGCTGCCTCGGTAGCGGGGATCACAGATACGCAGTATTTT
TRBD2	TRBV9	few	TRBJ2-3	CASSKLAGVATDTQYF	TGTGCCAGCAGCAAACTAGCGGGAGTGGCCACAGATACGCAGTATTTT
NA	TRBV7-2	many	TRBJ2-5	CASQGGRGSAETQYF	TGTGCCTCCCAGGGGGGCAGGGGGAGCGCAGAGACCCAGTACTTC
NA	TRBV6-5	many	TRBJ1-6	CASSYSWQDNSPLHF	TGTGCCAGCAGTTACTCATGGCAGGATAATTCACCCCTCCACTTT
NA	TRBV7-3	many	TRBJ2-2	CASSLIPLANTGELFF	TGTGCCAGCAGCTTAATACCCCTCGCGAACACCGGGGAGCTGTTTTTT
TRBD2	TRBV7-2	few	TRBJ2-7	CASSRFSGRVEQYF	TGTGCCAGCAGCCGATTTAGCGGGAGGGTCGAGCAGTACTTC
NA	TRBV24-1	NA	TRBJ2-3	CATAGEGRITDTQYF	TGTGCCACCGCCGGCGAGGGACGGATCACAGATACGCAGTATTTT
NA	TRBV6-1	NA	TRBJ2-7	CASSEDAGLPYEQYF	TGTGCCAGCAGTGAAGATGCAGGGCTCCCCTACGAGCAGTACTTC
NA	TRBV29-1	few	TRBJ2-5	CSFSQETQYF	TGCAGCTTTTCCCAAGAGACCCAGTACTTC
TRBD1	TRBV18	many	TRBJ2-7	CASSRPGGLSYEQYF	TGTGCCAGCTCACGGCCAGGGGGCTTGTCCTACGAGCAGTACTTC
NA	TRBV11-3	many	TRBJ2-3	CASSPGYSTDTQYF	TGTGCCAGCAGCCCAGGTTATTCCACAGATACGCAGTATTTT
NA	TRBV6-5	few	TRBJ2-1	CASSYWGSEQFF	TGTGCCAGCAGTTACTGGGGTAGTGAGCAGTTCTTC
NA	TRBV6-1	many	TRBJ1-2	CAASRGGYGYTF	TGTGCCGCCTCCCGGGGTGGCTATGGCTACACCTTC
NA	TRBV11-2	many	TRBJ2-7	CASSLDGSLVYEQYF	TGTGCCAGCAGCTTAGACGGGAGCCTGGTCTACGAGCAGTACTTC
TRBD2	TRBV20-1	NA	TRBJ2-3	CSARLAGGESTDTQYF	TGCAGTGCTAGACTAGCGGGAGGAGAAAGCACAGATACGCAGTATTTT
NA	TRBV15	NA	TRBJ2-3	CATSPRISDTQYF	TGTGCCACCAGCCCGAGGATATCAGATACGCAGTATTTT
NA	TRBV12-3/TRBV12-4	many	TRBJ2-3	CASSLGGVKTDTQYF	TGTGCCAGCAGTTTGGGGGGAGTCAAGACAGATACGCAGTATTTT
NA	TRBV10-3	few	TRBJ1-2	CAINEQGLIYGYTF	TGTGCCATCAACGAGCAGGGGCTAATCTATGGCTACACCTTC
NA	TRBV7-2	NA	TRBJ2-2	CASSSVFGELFF	TGTGCCAGCAGCTCCGTTTTCGGGGAGCTGTTTTTT
TRBD1	TRBV7-2	many	TRBJ2-7	CASSEQVTGGLYEQYF	TGTGCCAGCTCCGAACAGGTGACAGGGGGCCTCTACGAGCAGTACTTC
NA	TRBV24-1	few	TRBJ2-1	CATSDLVGIEQFF	TGTGCCACCAGTGATTTGGTGGGTATTGAGCAGTTCTTC